The rows below give T cell receptor beta chains drawn from one sample of a study of CD8 T cells in Susac syndrome. TCRdb redid the calling of the immunoSEQ multiplex PCR reads with MiXCR, one entry per CDR3 protein. Among some 75,000 distinct CDR3 sequences listed, 93% were seen once. Source material: CD8+ T cells from PBMCs. These receptors originate from a human donor with Susac syndrome. The CDR3 runs from the conserved cysteine through the conserved F or W. The D gene is left open where the match is weak. The listing skips clone size in some rows; elsewhere it reads once, few, many or a size class.

>TRBD2|TRBJ2-3|.|TRBV15|16
CATSDLAGGSTDTQYF
TGTGCCACCAGCGATCTAGCGGGGGGGTCCACAGATACGCAGTATTTT
>TRBD2|TRBJ2-3|.|TRBV19|17
CASNSLAGLPSTDTQYF
TGTGCCAGTAACAGCCTAGCGGGACTCCCGAGCACAGATACGCAGTATTTT
>TRBD1|TRBJ2-7|.|TRBV5-5|13
CASNQDRGYEQYF
TGTGCCAGCAACCAGGACAGGGGCTACGAGCAGTACTTC
>.|TRBJ1-1|.|TRBV7-2|15
CASSLAPRPNTEAFF
TGTGCCAGCAGCTTAGCGCCCAGACCGAACACTGAAGCTTTCTTT
>.|TRBJ1-1|.|TRBV7-9|15
CASSLVRVLNTEAFF
TGTGCCAGCAGCTTAGTACGGGTCCTGAACACTGAAGCTTTCTTT
>TRBD2|TRBJ2-5|.|TRBV5-1|16
CASSLAIAGGEETQYF
TGCGCCAGCAGCTTGGCGATAGCGGGAGGGGAAGAGACCCAGTACTTC
>.|TRBJ2-5|few|TRBV11-2|15
CASSPSVAGTSGQYF
TGTGCCAGCAGCCCGTCCGTCGCAGGGACCTCGGGCCAGTACTTC
>TRBD1|TRBJ2-3|once|TRBV12-3/TRBV12-4|15
CASSSWQGASDTQYF
TGTGCCAGCAGTTCGTGGCAGGGGGCTTCAGATACGCAGTATTTT
>.|TRBJ2-7|once|TRBV27|14
CASSSRAAVGEQYF
TGTGCCAGCAGTTCCCGTGCAGCCGTCGGAGAGCAGTACTTC
>.|TRBJ2-6|.|TRBV7-9|15
CASRIQRSGANVLTF
TGTGCCAGCAGGATACAGCGCTCTGGGGCCAACGTCCTGACTTTC
>.|TRBJ2-6|.|TRBV7-2|15
CASSPSYSGANVLTF
TGTGCCAGCAGCCCCTCCTACTCTGGGGCCAACGTCCTGACTTTC
>TRBD1|TRBJ1-4|.|TRBV28|15
CASSLRRQGQEKLFF
TGTGCCAGCAGTTTGAGGAGACAGGGTCAGGAAAAACTGTTTTTT
>.|TRBJ1-1|.|TRBV7-9|14
CASSFGRLNTEAFF
TGTGCCAGCAGCTTTGGACGGCTAAACACTGAAGCTTTCTTT
>TRBD2|TRBJ2-3|.|TRBV7-9|16
CASSPRRGDRTDTQYF
TGTGCCAGCAGCCCTCGTCGGGGGGATCGGACAGATACGCAGTATTTT
>TRBD2|TRBJ2-1|few|TRBV29-1|21
CSAGTSGGRTVNLATYNEQFF
TGCAGCGCTGGGACTAGCGGGGGGCGAACGGTAAATCTGGCCACCTACAATGAGCAGTTCTTC
>.|TRBJ1-1|.|TRBV9|15
CASSELGRRNTEAFF
TGTGCCAGCAGCGAACTGGGACGGCGAAACACTGAAGCTTTCTTT
>TRBD2|TRBJ2-1|.|TRBV15|16
CATSSQIAGGYNEQFF
TGTGCCACCAGCAGCCAGATAGCGGGAGGATACAATGAGCAGTTCTTC
>TRBD1|TRBJ2-1|.|TRBV19|14
CASSPGQGAYEQFF
TGTGCCAGTTCTCCGGGACAGGGGGCGTATGAGCAGTTCTTC
>.|TRBJ2-7|.|TRBV4-1|13
CASSQVRGDEQYF
TGCGCCAGCAGCCAAGTACGTGGGGACGAGCAGTACTTC
>.|TRBJ1-1|.|TRBV29-1|13
CSVDSGAFAEAFF
TGCAGCGTTGATTCGGGGGCGTTCGCTGAAGCTTTCTTT
>TRBD1|TRBJ2-3|.|TRBV27|16
CASSLSRTGSTDTQYF
TGTGCCAGCAGTTTATCCCGGACAGGGTCCACAGATACGCAGTATTTT
>.|TRBJ1-2|.|TRBV13|13
CASSLGDSHGYTF
TGTGCCAGCAGCTTAGGGGACAGTCATGGCTACACCTTC
>TRBD1|TRBJ2-7|.|TRBV28|15
CASSAPGGISYEQYF
TGTGCCAGCAGTGCCCCAGGGGGAATATCCTACGAGCAGTACTTC
>.|TRBJ1-3|.|TRBV4-1|17
CASSQDRIESSGNTIYF
TGCGCCAGCAGCCAAGATCGTATAGAGAGCTCTGGAAACACCATATATTTT
>.|TRBJ2-7|once|TRBV12-5|18
CASGLVPPGRGLTYEQYF
TGTGCTAGTGGTTTGGTACCCCCTGGGCGGGGGCTGACCTACGAGCAGTACTTC
>.|TRBJ1-5|.|TRBV7-9|14
CASSLAGASQPQHF
TGTGCCAGCAGCTTAGCAGGGGCAAGTCAGCCCCAGCATTTT
>TRBD1|TRBJ2-5|.|TRBV7-9|15
CASSPGTEIKETQYF
TGTGCCAGCAGCCCCGGGACAGAAATTAAAGAGACCCAGTACTTC
>.|TRBJ2-7|.|TRBV7-6|15
CASSLGQAATYEQYF
TGTGCCAGCAGCTTAGGTCAGGCAGCTACCTACGAGCAGTACTTC
>TRBD1|TRBJ2-7|.|TRBV20-1|16
CSAINLGDRGPYEQYF
TGCAGTGCTATAAACCTGGGGGACAGGGGACCTTACGAGCAGTACTTC
>TRBD1|TRBJ2-7|.|TRBV7-9|13
CASRSRDSYEQYF
TGTGCCAGCAGATCTCGGGACAGCTACGAGCAGTACTTC
>.|TRBJ2-7|.|TRBV20-1|13
CSARDSGSYEQYF
TGCAGTGCTAGAGATTCAGGCTCCTACGAGCAGTACTTC
>.|TRBJ1-1|once|TRBV12-5|12
CASGLWNTEAFF
TGTGCTAGTGGTTTGTGGAACACTGAAGCTTTCTTT
>TRBD1|TRBJ1-2|once|TRBV7-9|12
CASKKDRGGYTF
TGTGCCAGCAAAAAGGACAGGGGAGGCTACACCTTC
>.|TRBJ1-5|.|TRBV20-1|13
CSASRDHNQPQHF
TGCAGTGCTAGCAGGGACCACAATCAGCCCCAGCATTTT
>.|TRBJ1-1|.|TRBV4-1|13
CASRGIGNTEAFF
TGCGCCAGCAGGGGGATCGGGAACACTGAAGCTTTCTTT
>.|TRBJ2-1|.|TRBV19|11
CASSRGNEQFF
TGTGCCAGTAGTAGGGGCAATGAGCAGTTCTTC
>TRBD1|TRBJ2-1|.|TRBV5-4|14
CASSMGQGDDEQFF
TGTGCCAGCAGCATGGGACAGGGTGACGATGAGCAGTTCTTC
>.|TRBJ1-4|.|TRBV11-2|13
CASSLVGVGKLFF
TGTGCCAGCAGCTTAGTCGGGGTTGGAAAACTGTTTTTT
>.|TRBJ1-1|.|TRBV4-1|15
CASSLQGQQNTEAFF
TGCGCCAGCAGCCTACAAGGACAGCAGAACACTGAAGCTTTCTTT
>.|TRBJ2-1|.|TRBV11-2|13
CASSLVLEGPQFF
TGTGCCAGCAGCTTAGTTCTAGAGGGGCCACAGTTCTTC
>.|TRBJ2-7|.|TRBV12-3/TRBV12-4|13
CASRLKGGYEQYF
TGTGCCAGCAGATTAAAGGGGGGCTACGAGCAGTACTTC
>.|TRBJ1-3|few|TRBV28|17
CASTLGKDLFSGNTIYF
TGTGCCAGCACCCTAGGAAAGGATCTCTTCTCTGGGAACACCATATATTTT
>.|TRBJ1-1|.|TRBV15|17
CATSRELLQIGNTEAFF
TGTGCCACCAGCAGAGAGTTGTTACAGATCGGTAACACTGAAGCTTTCTTT
>.|TRBJ1-2|.|TRBV25-1|19
CASSELELLPGPGPYGYTF
TGTGCCAGCAGTGAATTGGAACTATTACCGGGGCCCGGGCCGTATGGCTACACCTTC
>.|TRBJ2-3|.|TRBV7-8|14
CASSLATGVDTQYF
TGTGCCAGCAGCTTAGCCACGGGGGTGGATACGCAGTATTTT
>.|TRBJ2-7|.|TRBV27|14
CASSLSSQGYEQYF
TGTGCCAGCAGTTTATCGTCCCAGGGCTACGAGCAGTACTTC
>TRBD1|TRBJ1-1|.|TRBV13|15
CASSFAGGYHTEAFF
TGTGCCAGCAGCTTCGCAGGGGGTTATCACACTGAAGCTTTCTTT
>.|TRBJ2-5|.|TRBV20-1|14
CSARPPPDQETQYF
TGCAGTGCTAGACCCCCCCCAGACCAAGAGACCCAGTACTTC
>.|TRBJ1-3|.|TRBV9|14
CASSVHSLGNTIYF
TGTGCCAGCAGCGTACACAGCTTGGGAAACACCATATATTTT
>.|TRBJ1-5|few|TRBV27|14
CASSRQGSNQPQHF
TGTGCCAGCAGTCGTCAGGGGTCGAATCAGCCCCAGCATTTT
>.|TRBJ1-2|.|TRBV30|13
CAWTENRASGYTF
TGTGCCTGGACTGAGAACAGGGCTAGTGGCTACACCTTC
>.|TRBJ1-2|few|TRBV7-9|13
CASSLGGDYGYTF
TGTGCCAGCAGCTTAGGTGGGGACTATGGCTACACCTTC
>TRBD2|TRBJ2-7|.|TRBV12-3/TRBV12-4|15
CASSLGGRPDYEQYF
TGTGCCAGCAGTTTGGGCGGGAGGCCTGACTACGAGCAGTACTTC
>.|TRBJ1-1|.|TRBV6-6|14
CASRGRKDYTEAFF
TGTGCCAGCAGAGGAAGGAAGGATTACACTGAAGCTTTCTTT
>.|TRBJ2-3|.|TRBV10-3|12
CAISEGGDTQYF
TGTGCCATCAGTGAAGGCGGGGATACGCAGTATTTT
>.|TRBJ1-3|.|TRBV7-2|15
CASSAQPLGGNTIYF
TGTGCCAGCAGCGCGCAACCCCTAGGTGGAAACACCATATATTTT